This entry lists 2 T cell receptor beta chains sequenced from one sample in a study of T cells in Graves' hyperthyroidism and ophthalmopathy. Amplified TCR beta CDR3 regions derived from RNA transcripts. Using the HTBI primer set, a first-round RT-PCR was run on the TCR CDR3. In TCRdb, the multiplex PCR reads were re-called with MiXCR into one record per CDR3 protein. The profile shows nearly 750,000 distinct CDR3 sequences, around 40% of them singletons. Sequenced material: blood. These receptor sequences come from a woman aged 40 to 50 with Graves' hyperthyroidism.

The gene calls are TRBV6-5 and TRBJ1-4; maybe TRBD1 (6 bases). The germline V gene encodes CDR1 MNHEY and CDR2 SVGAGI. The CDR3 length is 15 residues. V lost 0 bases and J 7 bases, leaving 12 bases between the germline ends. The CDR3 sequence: CASSYSRGHSEKLFF. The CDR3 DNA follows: TGTGCCAGCAGTTACTCGCGGGGGCACAGTGAAAAACTGTTTTTT.

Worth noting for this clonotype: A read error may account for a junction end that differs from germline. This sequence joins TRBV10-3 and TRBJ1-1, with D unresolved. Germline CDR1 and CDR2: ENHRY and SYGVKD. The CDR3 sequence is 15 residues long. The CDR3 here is CASSSLTYSDTEAFF. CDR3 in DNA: TGTGCCAGCAGTTCCCTAACCTACAGTGACACTGAAGCTTTCTTT.